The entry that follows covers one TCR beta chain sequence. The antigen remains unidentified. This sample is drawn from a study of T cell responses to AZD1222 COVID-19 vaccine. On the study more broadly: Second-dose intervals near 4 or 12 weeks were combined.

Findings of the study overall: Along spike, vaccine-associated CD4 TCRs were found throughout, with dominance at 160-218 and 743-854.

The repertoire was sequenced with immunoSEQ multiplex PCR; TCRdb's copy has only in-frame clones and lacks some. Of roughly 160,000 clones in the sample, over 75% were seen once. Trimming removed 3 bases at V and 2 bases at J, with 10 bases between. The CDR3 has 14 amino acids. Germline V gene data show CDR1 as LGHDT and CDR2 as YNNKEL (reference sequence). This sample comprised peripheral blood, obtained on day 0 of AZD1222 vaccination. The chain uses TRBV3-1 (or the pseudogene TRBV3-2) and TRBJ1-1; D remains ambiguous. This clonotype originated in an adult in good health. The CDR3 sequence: CASSQRESNTEAFF. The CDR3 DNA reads TGTGCCAGCAGCCAGAGGGAGAGCAACACTGAAGCTTTCTTT.